This T cell receptor (beta chain) was captured in a study of siplizumab effects on memory and regulatory T cells. CDR3 size: 13 residues. The germline V gene encodes CDR1 LGHNA and CDR2 YNFKEQ. V lost 3 bases and J lost 6, with 9 bases in between. Clones were read by immunoSEQ multiplex PCR, and TCRdb kept only the in-frame ones, dropping some. In the table there are tens of thousands of clones, under 98% of which are singletons. The chain carries TRBV4-2 and TRBJ2-1, with D hard to call. The sample consisted of naive CD4+ T cells sorted from blood. This clonotype originated in a human donor in good health. CDR3 sequence: CASSQQEINEQFF. DNA for the CDR3: TGTGCCAGCAGCCAGCAGGAAATCAATGAGCAGTTCTTC.